This T cell receptor (beta chain) was captured in a study of technical replicates of blood from several donors. Assay: immunoSEQ multiplex PCR; the TCRdb copy retains only in-frame clones and omits some. The repertoire has over 85,000 clones, roughly 96% of them found once; the top ten carry approximately 0.38%. Germline V gene lookup returns CDR1 SGHVS and CDR2 FNYEAQ. The CDR3 consists of 19 residues. The V segment lost 0 bases and the J segment 3 bases; nucleotides outside the gene matches: 14. The genes are TRBV7-6 and TRBJ2-5, with 9 bases matching TRBD1. Source material: T cells isolated from PBMCs. The receptor comes from a human donor in good health. The DNA of the CDR3 is TGTGCCAGCAGCTTAGCCCGGCCGGGACAGGGACTCAGTAAAGAGACCCAGTACTTC. The encoded protein is CASSLARPGQGLSKETQYF.